This T cell receptor (beta chain) came from a study of cytomegalovirus exposure and HLA in healthy donors. The PCR made use of 60 Vbeta and 13 Jbeta primers. The protocol was immunoSEQ multiplex PCR, while the TCRdb copy is restricted to in-frame clones and leaves out a portion. The repertoire includes about 100,000 clones, roughly 77% of them detected once, and over 3.5% sits in the top ten. The CDR3 covers 16 residues. The germline V and J ends were trimmed by 1 base and 0 bases, with 9 bases remaining between them. CDR1 and CDR2 from the germline V gene are SGHNT and YENEEA. Material for sequencing was PBMCs. This chain uses TRBV11-3 with TRBJ2-2; D remains ambiguous. The sequence was collected from a woman aged 50 to 60 in good health and CMV-seropositive. CDR3 residues: CASSLGGRPNTGELFF. The CDR3 DNA reads TGTGCCAGCAGCTTAGGAGGCAGACCGAACACCGGGGAGCTGTTTTTT. Filled out from reference TRBV11-3 and TRBJ2-2, the complete variable domain reads EAGVVQSPRYKIIEKKQPVAFWCNPISGHNTLYWYLQNLGQGPELLIRYENEEAVDDSQLPKDRFSAERLKGVDSTLKIQPAELGDSAVYLCASSLGGRPNTGELFFGEGSRLTVL.